The 10 T cell receptor beta chains below all came from one sample that was sequenced in a study of T cell changes during pregnancy in multiple sclerosis. The table came from immunoSEQ multiplex PCR; TCRdb's copy has only in-frame clones and leaves some out. In the table there are some 71,000 clones, roughly 91% of which are singletons. This specimen was peripheral blood, taken in the third trimester of pregnancy. Receptors originate from a female donor with multiple sclerosis, enrolled in a pregnancy study.

The chain carries TRBV7-6 and TRBJ1-5; 10 bases map to TRBD1. The germline CDR1 and CDR2 sequences are SGHVS and FNYEAQ. J was trimmed by 4 bases and V by 5 bases; bases with no gene match: 8. The CDR3 runs 16 residues. This chain's CDR3 is CASSPAPGQGNQPQHF. DNA for the CDR3: TGTGCCAGCAGCCCCGCCCCGGGACAGGGGAATCAGCCCCAGCATTTT.

The chain carries TRBV18 and TRBJ2-3; perhaps TRBD2 as D (7 bases). The CDR3 length is 13 residues. The V end lost 8 bases, the J end lost 4 bases, and 13 bases lay between the germline ends. CDR1 KGHSH and CDR2 LQKENI come from the germline V gene. For the CDR3, the DNA is TGTGCCAGCCTGGAGGGGGGGTCAGATACGCAGTATTTT. As protein: CASLEGGSDTQYF.

DNA of the CDR3: TGTGCCAGCAGTGCCTGGACAGAAGACACAGATACGCAGTATTTT. This encodes CASSAWTEDTDTQYF. The V gene is TRBV2, the J gene TRBJ2-3; a weak D match, TRBD1 (6 bases). CDR1 is SNHLY, CDR2 FYNNEI, per germline. Trimming stripped 4 bases from V and 2 bases from J, with 13 bases between. This CDR3 has 15 residues.

The gene calls are TRBV11-2 and TRBJ1-2; D remains unclear. V lost 2 bases, J lost 4 bases, and 11 bases lay in between. The CDR3 has 14 amino acids. The germline V gene encodes CDR1 SGHAT and CDR2 FQNNGV. This chain's CDR3 is CASSLWREGYGYTF. In DNA, the CDR3 is TGTGCCAGCAGCTTATGGAGGGAGGGCTATGGCTACACCTTC.

The rearrangement joins TRBV6-4 to TRBJ2-1, with D possibly TRBD1 on 6 matching bases. Germline V gene sequence: CDR1 MRHNA, CDR2 SNTAGT. V gave up 2 bases and J gave up 3 bases, with 23 bases separating them. CDR3 length: 19 residues. CDR3 nucleotide sequence: TGTGCCAGCAGTGACGAGGGGCGTGGCGTGGGGGCCCACTACAATGAGCAGTTCTTC. It is translated as CASSDEGRGVGAHYNEQFF.

This chain uses TRBV6-1 with TRBJ2-7, with a possible D match to TRBD1 (6 bases). This CDR3 region has 13 residues. Trimming cost V 6 bases and J 6 bases, with 15 bases left between them. Germline-derived CDR1 and CDR2 are MNHNS and SASEGT. CDR3 bases: TGTGCCAGCAGGCCCAAGGGGGTACCCGAGCAGTACTTC. Its translation is CASRPKGVPEQYF.

The gene calls are TRBV4-3 and TRBJ2-5; D is possibly TRBD1 (6 bases). Germline assignment: CDR1 LGHNA and CDR2 YSLEER. With 2 bases removed from V and 4 bases from J, the gap between germline ends came to 14 bases. The length of the CDR3 is 15 residues. In DNA form, the CDR3 reads TGCGCCAGCAGCCAACAAACAGGGTCAGGAGAGACCCAGTACTTC. Translated, it gives CASSQQTGSGETQYF.

Only one count was recorded for this clone. V gene TRBV29-1 combines with J gene TRBJ2-1; 8 bases fit TRBD2. The CDR3 loop spans 11 amino acids. The germline V gene has CDR1 SQVTM and CDR2 ANQGSEA. With 0 bases clipped from V and 15 bases from J, the junction kept 4 bases outside the gene matches. In DNA, the CDR3 is TGCAGCGTTGAAGACGGACGGGGGGGGTTCTTC. Protein sequence: CSVEDGRGGFF.

J is TRBJ1-4 and V is TRBV7-8, with 8 bases aligning to TRBD1. The CDR3 contains 16 residues. The germline V gene has CDR1 SGHVS and CDR2 FQNEAQ. Trimming took 2 bases from V and 10 from J; bases not matched to a gene: 12. This chain's CDR3 is CASSLSETGELGKLFF. CDR3 nucleotide sequence: TGTGCCAGCAGCTTATCGGAGACAGGGGAGCTAGGAAAACTGTTTTTT.

V usage is TRBV5-4 and J usage is TRBJ2-2; 11 bases align to TRBD1. The germline CDR1 and CDR2 sequences are SGHNT and YYREEE (reference sequence). The CDR3 loop spans 17 amino acids. J gave up 3 bases and V 2 bases, and 6 bases lay outside the gene matches. This CDR3 reads CASSFPPGQGDTGELFF. The CDR3 DNA reads TGTGCCAGCAGCTTCCCTCCGGGACAGGGGGACACCGGGGAGCTGTTTTTT.